This passage covers 9 T cell receptor beta chains from one sample sequenced in a study of blood T cell repertoires in COVID-19. Data came from immunoSEQ multiplex PCR; TCRdb stores just in-frame clones and leaves some out. The sample lists 150,000 or so clones, roughly 84% occurring once. Sequences were obtained from peripheral blood. These receptors were collected from an older woman with acute or convalescent COVID-19.

V is TRBV5-1 and J is TRBJ2-5, with a weak D call TRBD2 (5 bases). Germline loops: CDR1 SGHRS, CDR2 YFSETQ. With 5 bases removed from V and 3 bases from J, the gap between germline ends came to 5 bases. The CDR3 is made up of 11 amino acids. The DNA for the CDR3 is TGCGCCAGCAGGGGAGAAGAGACCCAGTACTTC. Translating gives CASRGEETQYF.

The chain recombines TRBV4-3 with TRBJ2-2; D possibly corresponds to TRBD1 (6 bases). The CDR3 is 17 amino acids. V dropped 0 bases and J dropped 6 bases, with 17 bases sitting between them. Germline V lookup: CDR1 LGHNA, CDR2 YSLEER. The CDR3 coding sequence is TGCGCCAGCAGCCAAGATCTAGGACGGACAGCCCCCGGGGAGCTGTTTTTT. This gives the protein CASSQDLGRTAPGELFF.

V is TRBV5-1 and J is TRBJ2-5; 7 bases match TRBD1. This CDR3 is 14 amino acids long. In germline, CDR1 is SGHRS, CDR2 YFSETQ. The V and J ends lost 3 bases and 3 bases, in that order; junction bases with no gene match: 5. CDR3 loop: CASSSGQTKETQYF. CDR3 sequence (DNA): TGCGCCAGCAGCTCGGGACAGACTAAAGAGACCCAGTACTTC.

The V gene is TRBV5-4, the J gene TRBJ1-2, with D uncertain. The V and J ends lost 6 bases and 8 bases respectively, with 26 bases between them. CDR1 is SGHNT and CDR2 is YYREEE in the germline V gene (reference sequence). There are 16 residues in the CDR3. The CDR3 DNA sequence: TGTGCCAGCAACGCGAAAAGCCCGGCCACTCACGGGGGCTACACCTTC. Its protein product is CASNAKSPATHGGYTF.

This clone was seen a few times. The chain has TRBV29-1 and TRBJ1-4; TRBD1 matches 8 bases. The germline V gene has CDR1 SQVTM and CDR2 ANQGSEA. The CDR3 extends over 13 amino acids. The J segment lost 8 bases and the V segment lost 7 bases, leaving 9 bases of the junction unmatched. This CDR3 reads CSAKTGAAEKLFF. The CDR3 DNA reads TGCAGCGCTAAGACAGGGGCAGCGGAAAAACTGTTTTTT.

The chain recombines TRBV5-1 with TRBJ2-3; TRBD2 agrees at 9 bases. CDR1 and CDR2 from the germline V gene are SGHRS and YFSETQ. V lost 2 bases and J lost 2; bases outside the gene matches: 6. The CDR3 sequence is 16 residues long. CDR3 loop: CASSLPASGNTDTQYF. In DNA form, the CDR3 reads TGCGCCAGCAGCTTACCTGCTAGCGGGAACACAGATACGCAGTATTTT. The full variable domain, rest sourced from reference TRBV5-1 and TRBJ2-3, is KAGVTQTPRYLIKTRGQQVTLSCSPISGHRSVSWYQQTPGQGLQFLFEYFSETQRNKGNFPGRFSGRQFSNSRSEMNVSTLELGDSALYLCASSLPASGNTDTQYFGPGTRLTVL.

This clone has only one observation. V and J are TRBV24-1 and TRBJ2-3; 7 bases align to TRBD2. V trimming: 4 bases; J trimming: 0 bases; junction bases outside the gene matches: 0. Looked up from germline, CDR1 is KGHDR and CDR2 is SFDVKD. This CDR3 has 14 amino acids. The CDR3: CATSELASTDTQYF. CDR3 DNA: TGTGCCACCAGTGAACTAGCGAGCACAGATACGCAGTATTTT.

This clone was counted once. V is TRBV5-4 and J is TRBJ2-7; 12 bases match TRBD1. With 4 bases clipped from V and 4 bases from J, the junction kept 6 bases outside the gene matches. Looked up from germline, CDR1 is SGHNT and CDR2 is YYREEE (reference sequence). The CDR3 has 15 amino acids. The DNA for the CDR3 is TGTGCCAGCAGCGGGACAGGGGGCGGGGGTTACGAGCAGTACTTC. This encodes CASSGTGGGGYEQYF.

The chain combines TRBV11-2 with TRBJ1-4; D not resolved. The CDR3 runs to 14 residues. V was clipped by 5 bases and J by 11 bases, with 18 bases between them. Germline V gene data show CDR1 as SGHAT and CDR2 as FQNNGV. CDR3 loop: CASSQEISSRKLFF. The CDR3 region has the DNA TGTGCCAGCAGCCAAGAGATCTCTAGCAGGAAACTGTTTTTT.